Below, one T cell receptor beta chain is given with its context. This clonotype was seen repeatedly, ten times or more. It has no known antigen specificity. Base qualities were left out, and no much larger clone turns up one base away. Libraries were built with 5' RACE. The instrument given in TCRdb is NextSeq 500. The TCR library protocol attached unique molecular identifiers to individual cDNA molecules to correct for sequencing error and PCR bias. TCR alpha and beta chains were both sequenced, and the abundances of alpha and beta sequences in each sample were closely correlated with each other. Under the source paper's analysis protocol: V gene, J gene and CDR3 annotation of TCR sequences was performed with Decombinator V4. Expanded TCRs were defined as changing significantly between any two time points under a Poisson model with p below 0.0001. TCR abundances were normalised to the total number of TCRs sequenced per sample and were expressed as counts per million. TRAV1-2 paired with TRAJ12, TRAJ20 or TRAJ33 defined MAIT TCRs, while TRAV10 paired with TRAJ18 defined iNKT TCRs. VDJdb, accessed 1 November 2021, was searched for CMV, EBV and SARS-CoV-2 annotated TCRs, excluding TCRs annotated for multiple antigens. In TCRdb, the public reads were trimmed at Q25 with fastp and aligned with MiXCR, with productive beta chains retained. When rows share a CDR3 protein, they turn into one entry using the most common DNA and genes. The V and J calls reflect TCRdb's pipeline rather than the authors' work. This sample is represented by tens of thousands of distinct CDR3 sequences; around 6% of them were singletons. Roughly 7% of the sample goes to the ten largest clones.

The record originates from a study of early T cells in non-severe SARS-CoV-2 infection (dated by TCRdb to about 2021). For the study in its entirety: Because TCR sequencing relied on bulk RNA taken from unsorted whole blood, pairing of alpha and beta chains was not possible.

This was a case-control study nested in a cohort of healthcare workers in London, UK, who had nasopharyngeal swab PCR tests and blood samples taken every week. Healthcare workers were enrolled in the week of the UK lockdown, from 23 to 31 March 2020, and were followed every week for up to roughly 15 weeks. The CDR3 starts with the cysteine, ends with the phenylalanine, and has 16 residues. Just the 48-base CDR3 DNA is kept, in frame starting at base 1. The germline V gene (reference sequence) supplies CDR1 SGHAT and CDR2 FQDESV. V is shortened by 5 bases, J by 2 bases, and the region joining them spans 17 bases. The research as a whole found: VDJdb matching was skewed toward anti-spike CD8 responses and likely underestimated virus-specific expansions, missing private and CD4 specificities.

The chain employs TRBV11-1 and TRBJ2-3, and perhaps TRBD2 as D gene, on 6 matching bases. Sequencing was performed on whole blood. This TCR was sampled from an adult who was a healthcare worker with PCR-confirmed SARS-CoV-2 infection or an uninfected control (not recorded which). The CDR3 protein: CASSQGDGGYTDTQYF. The nucleotides are TGTGCCAGCAGCCAGGGTGACGGGGGATACACAGATACGCAGTATTTT.